The 24 T cell receptor beta chains below were found in one sample sequenced in a study of cytomegalovirus exposure and HLA in healthy donors. PCR involved 60 Vbeta and 13 Jbeta primers. Some clones are missing from TCRdb's copy, which holds only in-frame ones; the method was immunoSEQ multiplex PCR. The table shows about 160,000 clones, with 80% occurring only once. The source material was PBMCs. The source of these receptors is a man aged 25 to 40 in good health and CMV-seronegative.

This chain connects TRBV4-1 to TRBJ2-7; a possible D gene is TRBD2 (6 bases). CDR1 and CDR2 from the germline V gene are MGHRA and YSYEKL. The V end was cut by 1 base, the J end by 5 bases, with 12 bases between. The CDR3 is 14 amino acids. The CDR3 spells CASSQGAGLDEQYF. CDR3 DNA sequence: TGCGCCAGCAGCCAAGGGGCGGGGCTGGACGAGCAGTACTTC.

V is TRBV11-2 and J is TRBJ1-5; 9 nucleotides match TRBD1. Germline V gene sequence: CDR1 SGHAT, CDR2 FQNNGV. The CDR3 is 14 amino acids. Germline trimming cut 5 bases from V and 6 bases from J; bases unmatched to any gene: 5. CDR3 in DNA: TGTGCCAGCAGCCCCGGGACAGGGAGTCAGCCCCAGCATTTT. Translated: CASSPGTGSQPQHF.

The chain joins TRBV20-1 to TRBJ2-1; 8 bases align to TRBD2. The length of the CDR3 is 11 residues. Trimming at V came to 1 base and at J to 10 bases, leaving 0 bases not matched to a gene. Germline V lookup: CDR1 DFQATT, CDR2 SNEGSKA (reference sequence). CDR3 coding DNA: TGCAGTGCTAGAGGACTAGCGGAGCAGTTCTTC. As protein: CSARGLAEQFF.

The genes are TRBV27 and TRBJ2-1; D remains ambiguous. CDR3 length equals 12 residues. CDR1 and CDR2 from the germline V gene are MNHEY and SMNVEV (reference sequence). The germline V and J ends were trimmed by 2 bases and 6 bases, with 5 bases remaining between them. The CDR3 DNA is TGTGCCAGCAGTTTAGGAGCCAATGAGCAGTTCTTC. Protein: CASSLGANEQFF.

Only a few counts were recorded for this clone. The gene calls are TRBV4-3 and TRBJ1-2; no definite D call. The CDR3 contains 14 residues. The germline gives CDR1 LGHNA, CDR2 YSLEER. The V end was cut by 1 base, the J end by 4 bases, with 10 bases between. The CDR3 loop is CASSQGRVSYGYTF. The CDR3 DNA reads as TGCGCCAGCAGCCAAGGTCGGGTCTCCTATGGCTACACCTTC.

The rearrangement links TRBV18 to TRBJ2-7; 7 bases are a match to TRBD1. The CDR3 has 13 residues. Germline V gene sequence: CDR1 KGHSH, CDR2 LQKENI. J was trimmed by 3 bases and V by 2 bases; bases with no gene match: 1. CDR3 sequence reads: CASSPGDSYEQYF. The DNA of the CDR3 is TGTGCCAGCTCACCAGGGGACAGCTACGAGCAGTACTTC.

The CDR3: CASSLGGEETQYF. The CDR3 nucleotides are TGTGCCAGCAGCTTAGGTGGGGAGGAGACCCAGTACTTC. V and J are TRBV11-3 and TRBJ2-5, with a weak D call TRBD2 (5 bases). V was cut by 1 base and J by 5 bases, with 8 bases left in between. CDR1 is SGHNT, CDR2 YENEEA, per germline. The CDR3 covers 13 residues.

The chain couples TRBV6-5 to TRBJ1-3; no definite D call. Trimming left V 0 bases short and J 2 bases short, with 8 bases between. CDR3 size: 15 residues. CDR1 is MNHEY, CDR2 SVGAGI, per germline. This CDR3 reads CASSYSEGPGNTIYF. CDR3 coding DNA: TGTGCCAGCAGTTACTCGGAGGGCCCTGGAAACACCATATATTTT.

V gene TRBV10-2 combines with J gene TRBJ1-4, with a weak D call TRBD1 (5 bases). V lost 4 bases and J 7 bases, leaving 10 bases between the germline ends. The CDR3 is made up of 13 amino acids. Looked up from germline, CDR1 is WSHSY and CDR2 is SAAADI. CDR3 DNA sequence: TGCGCCAGCAGTGGCAGGGCATCTGAAAAACTGTTTTTT. This gives the protein CASSGRASEKLFF.

The V call is TRBV6-5, the J call TRBJ1-5; the D gene is possibly TRBD1 (5 bases). The CDR3 totals 14 residues. Between the trimmed V and J ends, which lost 2 bases and 6 bases, there was a span of 11 bases. Per the germline V gene, CDR1 is MNHEY and CDR2 is SVGAGI. The CDR3: CASSYGGGGQPQHF. CDR3 in DNA: TGTGCCAGCAGTTACGGCGGGGGAGGTCAGCCCCAGCATTTT.

This chain joins TRBV19 and TRBJ1-3, with TRBD1 identical over 7 bases. The CDR3 has 16 residues. The trim removed 8 bases at V and 0 bases at J, leaving 10 bases unmatched. From germline, CDR1 is LNHDA and CDR2 SQIVND (reference sequence). DNA for the CDR3: TGTGCCAGTCTTCCGGGACAGTTTCTCTCTGGAAACACCATATATTTT. Residues: CASLPGQFLSGNTIYF.

The J gene is TRBJ2-7, the V gene TRBV2, with 8 bases matching TRBD2. After removal of 6 bases from V and 6 bases from J, the junction contained 10 bases not matched to a gene. The CDR3 has 14 amino acids. Germline values: CDR1 SNHLY, CDR2 FYNNEI. The CDR3, as DNA: TGTGCCAGCAGGCGGAACGTCGCGGGGGGCGAGCAGTACTTC. Protein product: CASRRNVAGGEQYF.

The chain has TRBV7-8 and TRBJ2-2, with TRBD1 identical over 7 bases. Germline V gene lookup returns CDR1 SGHVS and CDR2 FQNEAQ. The J segment lost 2 bases and the V segment lost 5 bases, leaving 5 bases of the junction unmatched. The CDR3 is 15 amino acids. Here the CDR3 DNA reads TGTGCCAGCAGCCGTAGGGACAGAAACACCGGGGAGCTGTTTTTT. Residues: CASSRRDRNTGELFF.

V gene TRBV19 combines with J gene TRBJ2-7, with unresolved D. V was trimmed by 3 bases and J by 11 bases, leaving 11 bases between them. The CDR3 is made up of 11 amino acids. CDR1 and CDR2 from the germline V gene are LNHDA and SQIVND (reference sequence). The CDR3 coding sequence is TGTGCCAGTAGTATTGGTACAGTCGAGTACTTC. This encodes CASSIGTVEYF.

The chain couples TRBV9 to TRBJ1-2, with D possibly being TRBD1 (5 bases). Germline-derived CDR1 and CDR2 are SGDLS and YYNGEE. With 4 bases removed from V and 2 bases from J, the gap between germline ends came to 15 bases. This CDR3 has 15 residues. Written as DNA, the CDR3 is TGTGCCAGCAGCCTCACGGACATACCCAACTATGGCTACACCTTC. Translation gives CASSLTDIPNYGYTF.

This clone was observed once. V gene TRBV11-2 combines with J gene TRBJ2-1; 8 bases align to TRBD2. Germline V lookup: CDR1 SGHAT, CDR2 FQNNGV. V was pared by 5 bases and J by 4 bases, with 1 base of the junction left unmatched. CDR3 length equals 13 residues. CDR3: CASSASGYNEQFF. Here the CDR3 DNA reads TGTGCCAGCAGCGCTAGCGGGTACAATGAGCAGTTCTTC.

This rearrangement joins TRBV4-1 to TRBJ2-7, with 10 bases lining up with TRBD2. Germline values: CDR1 MGHRA, CDR2 YSYEKL. With V trimmed by 5 bases and J by 3 bases, 4 bases remained unmatched. The CDR3 extends over 14 amino acids. The DNA for the CDR3 is TGCGCCAGCAGCTCGACTAGCGGGTTCTACGAGCAGTACTTC. Residues: CASSSTSGFYEQYF.

This chain connects TRBV11-1 to TRBJ2-1; unclear D gene. V was pared by 1 base and J by 7 bases, with 8 bases between. CDR1 and CDR2 (germline): SGHAT, FQDESV (reference sequence). This CDR3 is 13 amino acids long. The CDR3, as DNA: TGTGCCAGCAGCTTAGGGGCCCAGAATGAGCAGTTCTTC. This codes for CASSLGAQNEQFF.

This clone was detected only a few times. V usage is TRBV4-3 and J usage is TRBJ2-5; TRBD1 might be the D (5 bases). Germline values: CDR1 LGHNA, CDR2 YSLEER. V was clipped by 2 bases and J by 5 bases, with 12 bases between them. The CDR3 extends over 14 amino acids. This CDR3 is CASSQRLSGETQYF. The CDR3 DNA sequence: TGCGCCAGCAGCCAACGGCTATCAGGGGAGACCCAGTACTTC.

The CDR3 loop is CASSPTGKAFF. In DNA, the CDR3 is TGTGCCAGCAGTCCGACAGGGAAGGCTTTCTTT. This sequence joins TRBV6-5 and TRBJ1-1; 7 nucleotides match TRBD1. With V trimmed by 5 bases and J by 11 bases, 5 bases remained unmatched. This CDR3 has 11 residues. Germline loops: CDR1 MNHEY, CDR2 SVGAGI.

The CDR3 is CASSLIGPGNYNEQFF. CDR3 DNA sequence: TGTGCCAGCAGCTTAATTGGTCCAGGCAATTACAATGAGCAGTTCTTC. The chain uses TRBV7-6 and TRBJ2-1; D not certain. V dropped 2 bases and J dropped 4 bases, with 15 bases sitting between them. The CDR3 sequence is 16 residues long. CDR1 and CDR2 (germline): SGHVS, FNYEAQ.

The chain couples TRBV29-1 to TRBJ2-1; 13 nucleotides align to TRBD2. The germline gives CDR1 SQVTM, CDR2 ANQGSEA. The ends lost 6 bases at V and 10 bases at J; junction bases unmatched: 9. The CDR3 covers 14 residues. The CDR3 DNA sequence: TGCAGCGTGACCGGGACTAGCGGGACGGGGGAGCAGTTCTTC. This sequence encodes CSVTGTSGTGEQFF.

This clone was seen a handful of times. The chain is built from TRBV27 and TRBJ1-6; TRBD1 might be the D (6 bases). This CDR3 spans 14 amino acids. The V end was cut by 3 bases, the J end by 5 bases, with 8 bases between. In germline, CDR1 is MNHEY, CDR2 SMNVEV (reference sequence). The chain's CDR3 is CASSFRGNNSPLHF. The CDR3 DNA sequence: TGTGCCAGCAGTTTTAGGGGGAATAATTCACCCCTCCACTTT.

This clone has just one count. The chain recombines TRBV2 with TRBJ1-3, with a tentative D call TRBD1 (5 bases). The V end was cut by 3 bases, the J end by 4 bases, with 13 bases between. Germline V gene sequence: CDR1 SNHLY, CDR2 FYNNEI. This CDR3 has 15 amino acids. CDR3 nucleotide sequence: TGTGCCAGCAGTGAGAGTGGGGGGGTAGGAAACACCATATATTTT. This sequence encodes CASSESGGVGNTIYF. The whole variable domain, filled in from reference TRBV2 and TRBJ1-3, reads EPEVTQTPSHQVTQMGQEVILRCVPISNHLYFYWYRQILGQKVEFLVSFYNNEISEKSEIFDDQFSVERPDGSNFTLKIRSTKLEDSAMYFCASSESGGVGNTIYFGEGSWLTVV.